One sample yielded the 25 T cell receptor beta chains listed below, sequenced in a study of regulatory T cells in long-lasting Graves disease. Arm-PCR of CDR3 regions and iRepertoire HTBI primers were the basis on which TCR beta libraries were built. TCRdb processed the multiplex PCR reads anew with MiXCR; each CDR3 protein has one entry. Of a few hundred thousand distinct CDR3 sequences in the sample, about 15% are singletons; the top ten hold about 7.8%. Described time point: newly diagnosed GD, antithyroid drugs for less than 3 months. RNA from PBMCs was the source of the TCR library. The sample also formed part of further work on T cells in Graves' hyperthyroidism and ophthalmopathy.

The material sequenced was peripheral blood mononuclear cells (PBMCs), taken at new diagnosis, from a patient treated with antithyroid drugs. The receptor source for this set is a woman between 40 and 50 years old with Graves disease.

This clonotype was counted only a few times. V and J are TRBV4-1 and TRBJ2-5, with 9 bases fitting TRBD2. The DNA end favors TRBJ2-7, so the J call may be wrong. CDR1 MGHRA and CDR2 YSYEKL come from the germline V gene. This CDR3 is built from 18 residues. CDR3 DNA sequence: TGCGCCAGCAGCCAAGGGCTCCTTAGCGGGAGCTCACCCTACGAGCAGTACTTC. Residues: CASSQGLLSGSSPYEQYF.

This chain connects TRBV10-3 to TRBJ2-5, with D perhaps assigned TRBD1 or TRBD2 (6 bases each). Trimming shortened V by 3 bases and J by 5 bases, and 16 bases separated the two germline ends. The CDR3 contains 15 residues. CDR1 ENHRY and CDR2 SYGVKD come from the germline V gene. The CDR3 reads CAISEPEGVRETQYF. The CDR3 DNA follows: TGTGCCATCAGTGAACCGGAGGGGGTACGCGAGACCCAGTACTTC.

This clonotype has at least ten counts. J is TRBJ2-2 and V is TRBV24-1; no firm D call. Trimming took 1 base from V and 4 from J, leaving 12 bases between them. This CDR3 region has 16 residues. Germline V gives CDR1 KGHDR, CDR2 SFDVKD. CDR3 nucleotides: TGTGCCACCAGTGATTTACCGGGTCCCAGCACCGGGGAGCTGTTTTTT. This sequence encodes CATSDLPGPSTGELFF.

The table lists this clonotype with a few counts. This rearrangement joins TRBV4-1 to TRBJ2-3; TRBD1 matches 10 bases. CDR3 length equals 17 residues. V lost 1 base and J lost 2; bases outside the gene matches: 6. Germline V lookup: CDR1 MGHRA, CDR2 YSYEKL. The CDR3 DNA sequence: TGCGCCAGCAGCCAAGGTACCGGGACAGGGGACACAGATACGCAGTATTTT. Translating gives CASSQGTGTGDTDTQYF.

At least ten counts were recorded for this clonotype. CDR3 nucleotide sequence: TGTGCCAGCAGTTTTCGGGCTCGGTATGGCTACACCTTC. It yields the protein CASSFRARYGYTF. The chain uses TRBV28 and TRBJ1-2; no definite D call. Trimming cost V 3 bases and J 5 bases, with 10 bases left between them. This CDR3 has 13 residues. From germline, CDR1 is MDHEN and CDR2 SYDVKM.

This clonotype has more than one count but fewer than ten. The chain couples TRBV5-1 to TRBJ1-4; 7 bases agree with TRBD1. Unmatched junction bases numbered 3, after V lost 3 bases and J lost 4 bases. This CDR3 spans 14 amino acids. Germline lookup yields CDR1 SGHRS and CDR2 YFSETQ. The DNA for the CDR3 is TGCGCCAGCAGCTGGGACAGCAGTAATGAAAAACTGTTTTTT. This gives the protein CASSWDSSNEKLFF. The full variable domain, in which reference TRBV5-1 and TRBJ1-4 provide the parts outside the CDR3, is KAGVTQTPRYLIKTRGQQVTLSCSPISGHRSVSWYQQTPGQGLQFLFEYFSETQRNKGNFPGRFSGRQFSNSRSEMNVSTLELGDSALYLCASSWDSSNEKLFFGSGTQLSVL.

The chain joins TRBV19 to TRBJ2-3; 9 bases fit TRBD2. Germline loops: CDR1 LNHDA, CDR2 SQIVND (reference sequence). After removal of 6 bases from V and 3 bases from J, the junction contained 4 bases not matched to a gene. The CDR3 consists of 14 residues. In DNA form, the CDR3 reads TGTGCCAGTAGAGTCACTAGCGGGACAGATACGCAGTATTTT. It is translated as CASRVTSGTDTQYF.

This chain links TRBV12-3 or TRBV12-4 with TRBJ1-5; D is undetermined. V lost 0 bases and J lost 6, with 9 bases in between. The CDR3 spans 14 residues. The DNA of the CDR3 is TGTGCCAGCAGTTTAGCCGGCGATATTCAGCCCCAGCATTTT. It encodes CASSLAGDIQPQHF.

This clonotype came up many times. One end of the junction fails to match germline, which may point to a read error. This CDR3 is CASSPFESSGRASRF. The CDR3, as DNA: TGTGCCAGCAGTCCCTTCGAATCTAGCGGGAGGGCCTCGCGGTTT. This chain uses TRBV28 with TRBJ2-3, with 12 bases that match TRBD2. Germline V gene data show CDR1 as MDHEN and CDR2 as SYDVKM. The CDR3 sequence is 15 residues long.

The table lists this clonotype with many counts. J is TRBJ2-7 and V is TRBV11-2, with a weak D call TRBD2 (6 bases). The germline V and J ends were trimmed by 0 bases and 3 bases, with 12 bases remaining between them. The CDR3 is 15 amino acids. Germline loops: CDR1 SGHAT, CDR2 FQNNGV. The CDR3 DNA reads as TGTGCCAGCAGCTTAGATTGGGGGGAGCACTACGAGCAGTACTTC. This gives the protein CASSLDWGEHYEQYF.

The CDR3 bases are TGTGCCAGCAGCGTAGGAGGGAGGGTTAACGTTCCCGGGGAGCTGTTTTTT. It yields the protein CASSVGGRVNVPGELFF. The chain combines TRBV9 with TRBJ2-2; TRBD2 matches 7 bases. V lost 0 bases and J lost 6; bases outside the gene matches: 11. Germline CDR1 and CDR2: SGDLS and YYNGEE. CDR3 length equals 17 residues.

This clonotype has only a few counts. V and J are TRBV20-1 and TRBJ2-1, with TRBD2 matching over 7 bases. The CDR3 is 18 amino acids. Germline V gene sequence: CDR1 DFQATT, CDR2 SNEGSKA (reference sequence). With 0 bases clipped from V and 7 bases from J, the junction kept 18 bases outside the gene matches. CDR3 sequence reads: CSARDQEEAGAPWNEQFF. CDR3 sequence (DNA): TGCAGTGCTAGAGATCAAGAGGAGGCGGGAGCCCCCTGGAATGAGCAGTTCTTC.

J is TRBJ1-3 and V is TRBV30; a possible D gene is TRBD1 (6 bases). The length of the CDR3 is 13 residues. V shed 3 bases and J shed 3 bases, with 9 bases lying between them. Per germline, CDR1 GTSNPN and CDR2 SVGIG (reference sequence). CDR3 loop: CAWSRGVGNTIYF. CDR3 DNA sequence: TGTGCCTGGAGCAGGGGCGTTGGAAACACCATATATTTT.

J is TRBJ2-1 and V is TRBV11-2; the match to TRBD2 covers 14 bases. In germline, CDR1 is SGHAT, CDR2 FQNNGV. The CDR3 totals 19 residues. Trimming at V came to 4 bases and at J to 0 bases, leaving 8 bases not matched to a gene. The CDR3 DNA sequence: TGTGCCAGCAGCTCTGGACTAGCGGGAGGCCGAAGCTCCTACAATGAGCAGTTCTTC. It encodes CASSSGLAGGRSSYNEQFF.

This clonotype showed up many times. The J gene is TRBJ2-1, the V gene TRBV24-1; 9 nucleotides line up with TRBD2. Germline CDR1 and CDR2: KGHDR and SFDVKD. There are 14 residues in the CDR3. The V segment lost 3 bases and the J segment 9 bases; nucleotides outside the gene matches: 5. In DNA, the CDR3 is TGTGCCACCAGTGATCGTAGCGGGAGTGGTGAGCAGTTCTTC. Translating gives CATSDRSGSGEQFF.

This clonotype was detected a few times. The rearrangement joins TRBV11-3 to TRBJ1-1; the D gene is possibly TRBD1 (6 bases). Germline-derived CDR1 and CDR2 are SGHNT and YENEEA. V was cut by 7 bases and J by 6 bases, with 24 bases left in between. The CDR3 spans 16 residues. In nucleotides, the CDR3 is TGTGCCAGCATCCCTAGGGGGGGGCTCCTGATCCCTGAAGCTTTCTTT. This codes for CASIPRGGLLIPEAFF.

The V and J genes are TRBV24-1 and TRBJ2-1; D may be TRBD2 (6 bases). Per the germline V gene, CDR1 is KGHDR and CDR2 is SFDVKD. The CDR3 loop spans 15 amino acids. V lost 2 bases to trimming and J lost 7 bases, with 14 bases between them. Here the CDR3 reads CATSDSSELRNEQFF. CDR3 sequence (DNA): TGTGCCACCAGTGATTCTAGCGAGCTTAGGAATGAGCAGTTCTTC.

This clonotype was recorded many times. This chain connects TRBV2 to TRBJ2-3; D unclear. In germline, CDR1 is SNHLY, CDR2 FYNNEI. The CDR3 runs 14 residues. V shed 6 bases and J shed 1 base, with 11 bases lying between them. The CDR3, as DNA: TGTGCCAGCAGGTTTAGTGGCCGCACAGATACGCAGTATTTT. Its protein product is CASRFSGRTDTQYF.

This clonotype was counted at least ten times. The genes are TRBV7-9 and TRBJ2-7; D is unresolved. CDR3 length: 13 residues. Trimming stripped 1 base from V and 2 bases from J, with 6 bases between. Germline loops: CDR1 SEHNR, CDR2 FQNEAQ (reference sequence). The CDR3 DNA is TGTGCCAGCAGCTTAGGTCCACCCTACGAGCAGTACTTC. Encoded protein: CASSLGPPYEQYF.

Many counts were recorded for this clonotype. The chain employs TRBV20-1 and TRBJ2-3, with 7 bases lining up with TRBD1. Losses at the gene ends were 6 bases for V and 4 bases for J; bases not matched to a gene: 13. The germline CDR1 and CDR2 sequences are DFQATT and SNEGSKA (reference sequence). This CDR3 has 15 residues. The CDR3 DNA follows: TGCAGTGCAAAAAATAGACAGGGCGGTCCAGATACGCAGTATTTT. Protein sequence: CSAKNRQGGPDTQYF.

Points on this clonotype: Since a much larger clone is just one base distant, this may be a read error. The rearrangement links TRBV6-5 to TRBJ1-1; no firm D call. CDR3 length equals 14 residues. V dropped 0 bases and J dropped 1 base, with 6 bases sitting between them. Germline V gives CDR1 MNHEY, CDR2 SVGAGI. CDR3 region: CASSYSNANTEAFF. The CDR3 region has the DNA TGTGCCAGCAGTTACTCGAACGCGAACACTGAAGCTTTCTTT.

This clonotype was observed a few times. This chain links TRBV5-1 with TRBJ2-3; TRBD1 matches 7 bases. The CDR3 extends over 15 amino acids. Germline V gene data show CDR1 as SGHRS and CDR2 as YFSETQ. The junction had 11 bases not matched to a gene; V was cut back by 8 bases and J by 2 bases. CDR3 region: CASSGAQGPTDTQYF. CDR3 coding DNA: TGCGCCAGTTCCGGAGCACAGGGGCCCACAGATACGCAGTATTTT.

The V gene is TRBV14, the J gene TRBJ2-7; 7 bases agree with TRBD2. This CDR3 is 16 amino acids long. Per germline, CDR1 SGHDN and CDR2 FVKESK. The ends lost 4 bases at V and 6 bases at J; junction bases unmatched: 15. The CDR3 region has the DNA TGTGCCAGCAGCCCCCCTCGTTGGACTAGTAGTTCCGAGCAGTACTTC. Translated: CASSPPRWTSSSEQYF.

The chain recombines TRBV20-1 with TRBJ2-7; the match to TRBD2 covers 7 bases. Germline values: CDR1 DFQATT, CDR2 SNEGSKA (reference sequence). V shed 6 bases, J shed 6 bases, and the junction held 23 bases outside the gene matches. The CDR3 has 17 residues. The CDR3 loop reads CSATKAGLTTLDSEQYF. CDR3 coding DNA: TGCAGTGCAACTAAGGCGGGACTAACAACTCTTGACTCCGAGCAGTACTTC.

This clonotype was found many times. This chain links TRBV28 with TRBJ1-1; a weak D match, TRBD1 (5 bases). The CDR3 runs to 15 residues. V was trimmed by 0 bases and J by 5 bases, leaving 13 bases between them. Germline assignment: CDR1 MDHEN and CDR2 SYDVKM. The CDR3 spells CASSLWEGTKTEAFF. The CDR3 region has the DNA TGTGCCAGCAGTTTATGGGAGGGGACGAAGACTGAAGCTTTCTTT. Based on the CDR3 plus reference TRBV28 and TRBJ1-1, the full variable domain is DVKVTQSSRYLVKRTGEKVFLECVQDMDHENMFWYRQDPGLGLRLIYFSYDVKMKEKGDIPEGYSVSREKKERFSLILESASTNQTSMYLCASSLWEGTKTEAFFGQGTRLTVV.